The T cell receptor (beta chain) described here comes from a study of CD8+ T cells in alopecia areata. Across the study: Transfer of skin from roughly 6-12-month-old C3H/HeJ graft donors with spontaneous alopecia was made to roughly 6-10-week-old female C3H/HeJ mice. Whole-study findings and limits: The study found higher clonality in lesional than normal scalp, especially in alopecia totalis/universalis. Patients shared TCRs less clearly than mice did, possibly for HLA-related reasons.

Sequencing used cDNA as its template, made by extracting RNA and reverse transcribing it. Clones were sequenced by immunoSEQ multiplex PCR, and TCRdb holds only the in-frame ones, with some missing. Altogether 200,000 to 300,000 clones were found in the sample, and no singletons occur. Sorting used CD4, CD8alpha, NKG2D, NKG2ACE and other markers on pooled cutaneous lymph node cells. In this sample, this clone turned up a few times. The antigen is undetermined. Each gene name is a mouse one. The DNA ends 4 residues before the CDR3 does, and the rest of the CDR3 is filled in from the germline J gene. The CDR3 has 13 amino acids. J gave up 4 bases and V 3 bases, and 1 base lay outside the gene matches. Germline loops: CDR1 LGHNA, CDR2 YNLKQL (reference sequence).

The sample was CD4+ T cells sorted from a lymph node. The receptor was isolated from a C3H/HeJ mouse with alopecia areata. MHC haplotype of the strain: H2-k. The chain recombines TRBV5 with TRBJ2-3; 7 bases are a match to TRBD1. The CDR3 bases that were read are TGTGCCAGCAGCCAGACAGGGTCAGAA. It codes for CASSQTGSE. The whole CDR3 protein reads CASSQTGSETLYF.